This is a list of T cell receptor beta chains from one sample in a study of T-cell memory formation after mild COVID-19. TCRdb passed the 5' RACE reads through MiXCR, listing each CDR3 protein once. The sample holds over 400,000 distinct CDR3 sequences; 20% to 30% are singletons and the top ten take around 12%. Sequenced: PBMCs or a T cell subset sorted from them (not recorded which). Source of these receptors: an adult woman who had mild COVID-19 (a few samples of this study predate the infection). Cell type and time point are not known. Both conserved end residues are part of each CDR3. A D gene is named only where the DNA matches it firmly. Rows give clone size only sometimes, using once, few, many, or a class for an expanded clone.

j_gene: TRBJ2-5; d_gene: TRBD1; v_gene: TRBV11-1; abundance: NA; CDR3nt: TGTGCCAGCAGCCAATCGGGACAGTCCCAAGAGACCCAGTACTTC; CDR3aa: CASSQSGQSQETQYF
j_gene: TRBJ2-7; d_gene: TRBD1; v_gene: TRBV6-5; abundance: NA; CDR3nt: TGTGCCAGCCTGGGGGGGACAGGGGGTTACGAGCAGTACTTC; CDR3aa: CASLGGTGGYEQYF
j_gene: TRBJ2-2; d_gene: NA; v_gene: TRBV20-1; abundance: few; CDR3nt: TGCAGTGCTAGAGATGCGACAGGGAGGGACACCGGGGAGCTGTTTTTT; CDR3aa: CSARDATGRDTGELFF
j_gene: TRBJ1-2; d_gene: NA; v_gene: TRBV7-8; abundance: NA; CDR3nt: TGTGCCAGCAGCGCAAGAGGGAACGACTATGGCTACACCTTC; CDR3aa: CASSARGNDYGYTF
j_gene: TRBJ2-1; d_gene: NA; v_gene: TRBV29-1; abundance: NA; CDR3nt: TGCAGCGTTGAGGTCCCCGGGATCTACAATGAGCAGTTCTTC; CDR3aa: CSVEVPGIYNEQFF
j_gene: TRBJ1-1; d_gene: NA; v_gene: TRBV29-1; abundance: few; CDR3nt: TGCAGCGTTGAACGGGAGGTACAAGCTTTCTTT; CDR3aa: CSVEREVQAFF
j_gene: TRBJ2-2; d_gene: NA; v_gene: TRBV27; abundance: NA; CDR3nt: TGTGCCAGCAGTTTGGAGCCCCCAGGGGTTGGATACACCGGGGAGCTGTTTTTT; CDR3aa: CASSLEPPGVGYTGELFF
j_gene: TRBJ2-3; d_gene: NA; v_gene: TRBV12-3/TRBV12-4; abundance: NA; CDR3nt: TGTGCCAGCAGTTTACTGGAAGCCACAGATACGCAGTATTTT; CDR3aa: CASSLLEATDTQYF
j_gene: TRBJ2-3; d_gene: NA; v_gene: TRBV7-2; abundance: few; CDR3nt: TGTGCCAGCAGCTTAGGCTGGTGGGGGCCTAGCACAGATACGCAGTATTTT; CDR3aa: CASSLGWWGPSTDTQYF
j_gene: TRBJ2-3; d_gene: NA; v_gene: TRBV5-1; abundance: many; CDR3nt: TGCGCCAGCAGTGGTGACCCACAGGGTGTGGGAGATACGCAGTATTTT; CDR3aa: CASSGDPQGVGDTQYF
j_gene: TRBJ2-7; d_gene: TRBD2; v_gene: TRBV19; abundance: NA; CDR3nt: TGTGCCAGTAGTAGGACTAGAGGGAGATATGGCGAGCAGTACTTC; CDR3aa: CASSRTRGRYGEQYF
j_gene: TRBJ1-2; d_gene: NA; v_gene: TRBV12-3/TRBV12-4; abundance: NA; CDR3nt: TGTGCCAGCAGTTTACTGGGCGCGGGGGGCTACACCTTC; CDR3aa: CASSLLGAGGYTF
j_gene: TRBJ2-7; d_gene: TRBD2; v_gene: TRBV7-2; abundance: NA; CDR3nt: TGTGCCAGCAGAACCGGGACTACCCAATACGAGCAGTACTTC; CDR3aa: CASRTGTTQYEQYF
j_gene: TRBJ1-1; d_gene: TRBD1; v_gene: TRBV5-1; abundance: NA; CDR3nt: TGCGCCAGCAGCTTGGCCTACGGGACAGGGGGCGCCTCGGAAGCTTTCTTT; CDR3aa: CASSLAYGTGGASEAFF
j_gene: TRBJ2-7; d_gene: NA; v_gene: TRBV28; abundance: NA; CDR3nt: TGTGCCAGCAGTTTCTCAGCCTACGAGCAGTACTTC; CDR3aa: CASSFSAYEQYF
j_gene: TRBJ2-2; d_gene: TRBD1; v_gene: TRBV6-5; abundance: few; CDR3nt: TGTGCCAGCAGAGTGGACAGGGGTTCCACCGGGGAGCTGTTTTTT; CDR3aa: CASRVDRGSTGELFF
j_gene: TRBJ1-2; d_gene: TRBD1; v_gene: TRBV20-1; abundance: NA; CDR3nt: TGCAGTGCTAGAGGATCGGGACAGGGAGGGGGCTACACCTTC; CDR3aa: CSARGSGQGGGYTF
j_gene: TRBJ2-7; d_gene: TRBD2; v_gene: TRBV12-3/TRBV12-4; abundance: NA; CDR3nt: TGTGCCAGCAGGCTAGCGGGAGGCCTGGACGAGCAGTACTTC; CDR3aa: CASRLAGGLDEQYF
j_gene: TRBJ2-2; d_gene: NA; v_gene: TRBV7-2; abundance: NA; CDR3nt: TGTGCCAGCAGCTTATTTAGCCAGAGGTCGATCGGGGAGCTGTTTTTT; CDR3aa: CASSLFSQRSIGELFF
j_gene: TRBJ1-4; d_gene: NA; v_gene: TRBV20-1; abundance: few; CDR3nt: TGCAGTGCTAGAGCCTACTCCGGACGGACTAATGAAAAACTGTTTTTT; CDR3aa: CSARAYSGRTNEKLFF
j_gene: TRBJ2-3; d_gene: NA; v_gene: TRBV6-5; abundance: NA; CDR3nt: TGTGCCAGCAGTCCCGAAGTCCCAGACCGCACAGATACGCAGTATTTT; CDR3aa: CASSPEVPDRTDTQYF
j_gene: TRBJ1-5; d_gene: TRBD1; v_gene: TRBV13; abundance: NA; CDR3nt: TGTGCCAGCAGCGAAGGGACAGTCAATAAGCCCCAGCATTTT; CDR3aa: CASSEGTVNKPQHF
j_gene: TRBJ2-5; d_gene: NA; v_gene: TRBV4-2; abundance: NA; CDR3nt: TGTGCCAGCAGCCCCGAGGGGCTAGCGCTGGAGACCCAGTACTTC; CDR3aa: CASSPEGLALETQYF
j_gene: TRBJ2-3; d_gene: NA; v_gene: TRBV5-5; abundance: few; CDR3nt: TGTGCCAGCAGCTTGGACAGTCCCTTCACAGATACGCAGTATTTT; CDR3aa: CASSLDSPFTDTQYF
j_gene: TRBJ2-3; d_gene: TRBD1; v_gene: TRBV6-2/TRBV6-3; abundance: NA; CDR3nt: TGTGCCAGCAGCCCCTCGACAGGGTTCGATACGCAGTATTTT; CDR3aa: CASSPSTGFDTQYF
j_gene: TRBJ2-1; d_gene: TRBD2; v_gene: TRBV27; abundance: NA; CDR3nt: TGTGCCACCCACCGCTCGGGGACTAGCGGGGAGAGGCAGTTCTTC; CDR3aa: CATHRSGTSGERQFF
j_gene: TRBJ2-2; d_gene: NA; v_gene: TRBV3-1; abundance: few; CDR3nt: TGTGCCAGCAGTTCGACGGGAGAGGCAAGCGGGGAGCTGTTTTTT; CDR3aa: CASSSTGEASGELFF
j_gene: TRBJ2-3; d_gene: TRBD2; v_gene: TRBV7-9; abundance: few; CDR3nt: TGTGCCAGCAGCCGGGGACTAGCGGGGGTCGGAGATACGCAGTATTTT; CDR3aa: CASSRGLAGVGDTQYF
j_gene: TRBJ2-7; d_gene: TRBD2; v_gene: TRBV6-6; abundance: few; CDR3nt: TGTGCCAGCAGATCCGTGGGGGGGGGTGAGCAGTACTTC; CDR3aa: CASRSVGGGEQYF
j_gene: TRBJ2-7; d_gene: NA; v_gene: TRBV7-2; abundance: NA; CDR3nt: TGTGCCAGCAGCTTACGAAGTGGGTCTCTCTACGAGCAGTACTTC; CDR3aa: CASSLRSGSLYEQYF
j_gene: TRBJ2-6; d_gene: TRBD1; v_gene: TRBV9; abundance: once; CDR3nt: TGTGCCAGCAGCCTCGCCGGGACAGGTCGTGCTGGGGCCAACGTCCTGACTTTC; CDR3aa: CASSLAGTGRAGANVLTF
j_gene: TRBJ1-6; d_gene: NA; v_gene: TRBV4-1; abundance: few; CDR3nt: TGCGCCAGCAGACTCGGGACGGCCAGCTCCTATAATTCACCCCTCCACTTT; CDR3aa: CASRLGTASSYNSPLHF
j_gene: TRBJ2-1; d_gene: TRBD2; v_gene: TRBV4-2; abundance: NA; CDR3nt: TGTGCCAGCAGCCAAGATATCCGGGGGGGCCCCTACAATGAGCAGTTCTTC; CDR3aa: CASSQDIRGGPYNEQFF
j_gene: TRBJ2-7; d_gene: NA; v_gene: TRBV7-9; abundance: few; CDR3nt: TGTGCCAGCAGTGTGAGCGTTTTCGGGGGTAGCGAGCAGTACTTC; CDR3aa: CASSVSVFGGSEQYF
j_gene: TRBJ1-1; d_gene: NA; v_gene: TRBV12-3/TRBV12-4; abundance: few; CDR3nt: TGTGCCAGCAGTTTAGCGGAGAAGGGGAGGACTGAAGCTTTCTTT; CDR3aa: CASSLAEKGRTEAFF
j_gene: TRBJ2-5; d_gene: TRBD1; v_gene: TRBV5-1; abundance: NA; CDR3nt: TGCGCCAGCAGGGCCGGGACAGGGAGGGAGACCCAGTACTTC; CDR3aa: CASRAGTGRETQYF
j_gene: TRBJ2-1; d_gene: NA; v_gene: TRBV29-1; abundance: NA; CDR3nt: TGCAGCGGTGGACAGCCCAATGAGCAGTTCTTC; CDR3aa: CSGGQPNEQFF
j_gene: TRBJ2-7; d_gene: NA; v_gene: TRBV5-1; abundance: few; CDR3nt: TGCGCCAGCAGCTGGCCGGAAGGGGCCGAGCAGTACTTC; CDR3aa: CASSWPEGAEQYF
j_gene: TRBJ2-1; d_gene: TRBD2; v_gene: TRBV29-1; abundance: NA; CDR3nt: TGCAGCGTGCCAGGACTAGCGGGGAGCTCCTACAATGAGCAGTTCTTC; CDR3aa: CSVPGLAGSSYNEQFF
j_gene: TRBJ2-1; d_gene: NA; v_gene: TRBV29-1; abundance: once; CDR3nt: TGCAGCGTTACCCGGGGCACTTCCTACAATGAGCAGTTCTTC; CDR3aa: CSVTRGTSYNEQFF
j_gene: TRBJ2-7; d_gene: TRBD1; v_gene: TRBV19; abundance: NA; CDR3nt: TGTGCCACTAAAGACAGGGTCTACGAGCAGTACTTC; CDR3aa: CATKDRVYEQYF
j_gene: TRBJ2-1; d_gene: NA; v_gene: TRBV20-1; abundance: once; CDR3nt: TGCAGTAGGAGCGGGCAAGGTTACAATGAGCAGTTCTTC; CDR3aa: CSRSGQGYNEQFF
j_gene: TRBJ2-1; d_gene: NA; v_gene: TRBV9; abundance: NA; CDR3nt: TGTGCCAGCAGCGTATCCAGGGTTGACTACAATGAGCAGTTCTTC; CDR3aa: CASSVSRVDYNEQFF
j_gene: TRBJ2-3; d_gene: TRBD2; v_gene: TRBV7-9; abundance: few; CDR3nt: TGTGCCAGCAGCCGATCTAGCGGGAGAACAGATACGCAGTATTTT; CDR3aa: CASSRSSGRTDTQYF
j_gene: TRBJ1-2; d_gene: TRBD1; v_gene: TRBV29-1; abundance: few; CDR3nt: TGCAGCGCACGAGCCGGGACAGACTATGGCTACACCTTC; CDR3aa: CSARAGTDYGYTF
j_gene: TRBJ2-3; d_gene: NA; v_gene: TRBV12-3/TRBV12-4; abundance: NA; CDR3nt: TGTGCCAGCAGTTGGGGGGATACGCAGTATTTT; CDR3aa: CASSWGDTQYF
j_gene: TRBJ2-5; d_gene: NA; v_gene: TRBV3-1; abundance: NA; CDR3nt: TGTGCCAGCAGCCAGGCGGAGGGTATAAAAGAGACCCAGTACTTC; CDR3aa: CASSQAEGIKETQYF
j_gene: TRBJ2-5; d_gene: NA; v_gene: TRBV15; abundance: NA; CDR3nt: TGTGCCACCAGCAGAGTCGGAGAGACCCAGTACTTC; CDR3aa: CATSRVGETQYF
j_gene: TRBJ2-3; d_gene: NA; v_gene: TRBV7-3; abundance: few; CDR3nt: TGTGCCAGCAGCTTAAGCTCCCTAGCCCCTAGCACAGATACGCAGTATTTT; CDR3aa: CASSLSSLAPSTDTQYF
j_gene: TRBJ2-4; d_gene: NA; v_gene: TRBV18; abundance: NA; CDR3nt: TGTGCCAGCTCACCACTAGCAAGTCTGGGTTTGAACATTCAGTACTTC; CDR3aa: CASSPLASLGLNIQYF
j_gene: TRBJ2-7; d_gene: TRBD1; v_gene: TRBV2; abundance: many; CDR3nt: TGTGCCAGCAGTGGACAGGGCGGACAGGGGACCTACGAGCAGTACTTC; CDR3aa: CASSGQGGQGTYEQYF
j_gene: TRBJ2-3; d_gene: NA; v_gene: TRBV7-9; abundance: NA; CDR3nt: TGTGCCAGCAGCTACTGGCCGGGCACAGATACGCAGTATTTT; CDR3aa: CASSYWPGTDTQYF
j_gene: TRBJ2-1; d_gene: TRBD2; v_gene: TRBV6-2/TRBV6-3; abundance: few; CDR3nt: TGTGCCAGCAGTTACCCATCGAGCGGGATTAATAACAATGAGCAGTTCTTC; CDR3aa: CASSYPSSGINNNEQFF
j_gene: TRBJ2-1; d_gene: TRBD2; v_gene: TRBV7-8; abundance: NA; CDR3nt: TGTGCCAGCAGCTCGGGACTAGCGGGAGGGACGACTAACTACAATGAGCAGTTCTTC; CDR3aa: CASSSGLAGGTTNYNEQFF
j_gene: TRBJ2-2; d_gene: NA; v_gene: TRBV5-1; abundance: NA; CDR3nt: TGCGCCAGCAGCTTGGTATGGGGATCGAGCACCGGGGAGCTGTTTTTT; CDR3aa: CASSLVWGSSTGELFF